The rows below give T cell receptor beta chains drawn from one sample of a study of T cells in Graves' hyperthyroidism and ophthalmopathy. One entry per CDR3 protein results from TCRdb running MiXCR on the multiplex PCR reads. The repertoire holds more than 600,000 distinct CDR3 sequences, with 16% as singletons. Sequencing used blood. The receptors were sampled from a man aged 18 to 29 with Graves' hyperthyroidism. Both conserved end residues are part of each CDR3. The order of the fields is clone size, D gene, J gene, V gene, CDR3 DNA, CDR3 protein. D genes are given only for firm matches. Some rows have no size entry. The others give once, few or many, or a class for an expanded clone.

many - TRBJ2-3 TRBV28 TGTGCCAGCAAGGGCGGCGGCACAGATACGCAGTATTTT CASKGGGTDTQYF
few TRBD2 TRBJ2-7 TRBV7-6 TGTGCCAGCAGCTTAGGCCCTAGCGGAAACTACGAGCAGTACTTC CASSLGPSGNYEQYF
few TRBD2 TRBJ2-3 TRBV30 TGTGCCTGGAGTGTATCGCGAACTAGCGCTAGCACAGATACGCAGTATTTT CAWSVSRTSASTDTQYF
- - TRBJ2-1 TRBV7-3 TGTGCCAGCAGCCTAACGCAGGGACCCCTTTGGAATGAGCAGTTCTTC CASSLTQGPLWNEQFF
- TRBD1 TRBJ1-1 TRBV7-6 TGTGCCAGCAGCTTCTCCAGGGGGCTTACCACTGAAGCTTTCTTT CASSFSRGLTTEAFF
- - TRBJ2-1 TRBV5-5 TGTGCCAGCAGCTTGGCTTTTACGAATGAGCAGTTCTTC CASSLAFTNEQFF
- - TRBJ1-1 TRBV30 TGTGCCTGGACCGTACCTCCCAGGTTCGAAGCTTTCTTT CAWTVPPRFEAFF
many TRBD2 TRBJ2-2 TRBV28 TGTGCCAGCAGCTCTAGCGGGAGCACCGGGGAGCTGTTTTTT CASSSSGSTGELFF
many - TRBJ2-1 TRBV2 TGTGCCAGCAGTGAAGGGGCAGGGGCCAATGAGCAGTTCTTC CASSEGAGANEQFF
few TRBD2 TRBJ2-3 TRBV14 TGTGCCAGCAGCCCGATTCGGACTAGCGGGAGAGATACGCAGTATTTT CASSPIRTSGRDTQYF
- TRBD1 TRBJ2-1 TRBV3-1 TGTGCCAGCAGCCAAGAACGGGACAGATACAATGAGCAGTTCTTC CASSQERDRYNEQFF